This TCR beta chain originates from a study of T cell responses to AZD1222 COVID-19 vaccine. Whole-study findings and limits: Donors skewed white British and female; clonal diversity was possibly underestimated. Targets within unmutated variant regions were reportedly found for nearly half of spike-specific TCRs.

TCRdb keeps only in-frame clones here, not all; method: immunoSEQ multiplex PCR. The table has roughly 180,000 clones, over 70% seen once. In regard to this clone: Its antigen is not identified.

This CDR3 spans 15 amino acids. Germline V gene data show CDR1 as SGDLS and CDR2 as YYNGEE. Trimming removed 4 bases at V and 0 bases at J, with 8 bases between. The TCR was taken from an adult in good health. The V and J genes are TRBV9 and TRBJ2-6; D is uncertain. Material: peripheral blood, obtained on day 0 of MenACWY control vaccination. The DNA of the CDR3 is TGTGCCAGCAGCAATGGGGTCTCTGGGGCCAACGTCCTGACTTTC. It codes for CASSNGVSGANVLTF.